These 21 T cell receptor beta chains were sequenced from one sample in a study of cytomegalovirus exposure and HLA in healthy donors. The PCR was carried out with 60 Vbeta primers and 13 Jbeta primers. Clones were read by immunoSEQ multiplex PCR, and TCRdb kept only the in-frame ones, dropping some. The sample lists over 150,000 clones, 80% occurring once. Source material: PBMCs. These receptors all stem from a woman between 45 and 60 years old in good health and CMV-seronegative.

This chain joins TRBV18 and TRBJ2-7, with D hard to call. Trimming pared 6 bases from V and 0 bases from J, leaving 12 bases between. Germline loops: CDR1 KGHSH, CDR2 LQKENI. The length of the CDR3 is 14 residues. CDR3: CASSPERSSYEQYF. DNA of the CDR3: TGTGCCAGCTCCCCCGAGCGTAGCTCCTACGAGCAGTACTTC.

The table lists this clone with a few counts. The CDR3 nucleotides are TGTGCCAGCAGCTTGATCGGACAGGGGGTGGTTGGTAGAGATGGCTACACCTTC. Its protein is CASSLIGQGVVGRDGYTF. V gene TRBV7-9 combines with J gene TRBJ1-2; 10 positions agree with TRBD1. The CDR3 has 18 residues. The junction had 16 bases not matched to a gene; V was cut back by 3 bases and J by 6 bases. CDR1 SEHNR and CDR2 FQNEAQ come from the germline V gene (reference sequence).

The chain carries TRBV5-1 and TRBJ1-2; D is undetermined. This CDR3 contains 13 residues. V was clipped by 1 base and J by 6 bases, with 10 bases between them. From germline, CDR1 is SGHRS and CDR2 YFSETQ. The CDR3 reads CASSLRPGDGYTF. Here the CDR3 DNA reads TGCGCCAGCAGCTTGAGACCGGGAGATGGCTACACCTTC.

This clone occurred once. The gene calls are TRBV19 and TRBJ1-6; perhaps TRBD1 as D (5 bases). The CDR3 spans 13 residues. Germline assignment: CDR1 LNHDA and CDR2 SQIVND (reference sequence). Deletions cut 7 bases from V and 7 bases from J, with 11 bases between. The CDR3 loop is CASTDTTNSPLHF. The CDR3 coding sequence is TGTGCCAGTACGGACACGACCAATTCACCCCTCCACTTT.

The chain recombines TRBV28 with TRBJ2-2, with D tentatively TRBD2 (5 bases). The CDR3 extends over 15 amino acids. V lost 4 bases, J lost 2 bases, and 11 bases lay in between. Germline V lookup: CDR1 MDHEN, CDR2 SYDVKM. The CDR3 DNA follows: TGTGCCAGCAGTTCCGGCTCGGGAAACACCGGGGAGCTGTTTTTT. It codes for CASSSGSGNTGELFF. The complete variable domain, with remaining parts taken from reference TRBV28 and TRBJ2-2, reads DVKVTQSSRYLVKRTGEKVFLECVQDMDHENMFWYRQDPGLGLRLIYFSYDVKMKEKGDIPEGYSVSREKKERFSLILESASTNQTSMYLCASSSGSGNTGELFFGEGSRLTVL.

This chain connects TRBV6-4 to TRBJ2-7; D may be TRBD2 (5 bases). V dropped 11 bases and J dropped 2 bases, with 13 bases sitting between them. The CDR3 is made up of 12 amino acids. Per the germline V gene, CDR1 is MRHNA and CDR2 is SNTAGT. CDR3 coding DNA: TGTGCCGCACGGGGTAGAGCCTACGAGCAGTACTTC. Translated: CAARGRAYEQYF.

The chain carries TRBV7-2 and TRBJ1-6; tentatively, D is TRBD1 (5 bases). The CDR3 has 15 amino acids. V lost 5 bases to trimming and J lost 11 bases, with 19 bases between them. Germline V gives CDR1 SGHTA, CDR2 FQGNSA. CDR3 protein: CASSPLDGDSTPLHF. CDR3 sequence (DNA): TGTGCCAGCAGCCCCCTCGACGGGGACTCGACACCCCTCCACTTT.

This chain uses TRBV5-1 with TRBJ2-3; D is uncertain. Germline values: CDR1 SGHRS, CDR2 YFSETQ. CDR3 length: 15 amino acids. With 3 bases removed from V and 3 bases from J, the gap between germline ends came to 14 bases. The CDR3 reads CASSSGGVDTDTQYF. In nucleotides, the CDR3 is TGCGCCAGCAGCTCTGGCGGAGTAGATACAGATACGCAGTATTTT.

This chain joins TRBV19 and TRBJ1-5; no clear D gene. The CDR3 extends over 15 amino acids. Germline values: CDR1 LNHDA, CDR2 SQIVND (reference sequence). Trimming removed 5 bases at V and 3 bases at J, with 14 bases between. The DNA of the CDR3 is TGTGCCAGTAGTTCCCGACACGTCCTCAATCAGCCCCAGCATTTT. It is translated as CASSSRHVLNQPQHF.

The V and J genes are TRBV7-2 and TRBJ1-1; perhaps TRBD1 as D (5 bases). The germline V gene encodes CDR1 SGHTA and CDR2 FQGNSA. Trimming removed 2 bases from V and 5 bases from J, with 15 bases in between. The CDR3 is 15 amino acids. The CDR3 here is CASSLYVREGTEAFF. DNA of the CDR3: TGTGCCAGCAGCTTATATGTCAGGGAGGGGACTGAAGCTTTCTTT. Drawing the rest from reference TRBV7-2 and TRBJ1-1, the complete variable domain is GAGVSQSPSNKVTEKGKDVELRCDPISGHTALYWYRQSLGQGLEFLIYFQGNSAPDKSGLPSDRFSAERTGGSVSTLTIQRTQQEDSAVYLCASSLYVREGTEAFFGQGTRLTVV.

The chain is built from TRBV15 and TRBJ2-7; 7 nucleotides line up with TRBD1. Germline loops: CDR1 LNHNV, CDR2 YYDKDF (reference sequence). The trim removed 3 bases at V and 3 bases at J, leaving 5 bases unmatched. The CDR3 contains 14 residues. As DNA, the CDR3 is TGTGCCACCAGCAGGATCCGGGACAGCTACGAGCAGTACTTC. It encodes CATSRIRDSYEQYF.

J is TRBJ2-7 and V is TRBV21-1; TRBD1 is taken as the D call from the table, unchecked against the DNA. TRBV21-1 is designated a pseudogene. The CDR3 covers 15 residues. CDR3 DNA sequence: TGTGCCAGCAGCAAGAGGGGACAGGTGTCCTACGAGCAGTACTTC. As protein: CASSKRGQVSYEQYF.

The rearrangement joins TRBV4-1 to TRBJ1-2; D is uncertain. Trimming left V 6 bases short and J 3 bases short, with 23 bases between. CDR1 is MGHRA and CDR2 is YSYEKL in the germline V gene. There are 17 residues in the CDR3. CDR3 protein: CASSPTRGDGFDYGYTF. The CDR3, as DNA: TGCGCCAGCAGTCCCACCCGGGGAGACGGGTTTGACTATGGCTACACCTTC.

The V gene is TRBV7-2, the J gene TRBJ2-6; D remains ambiguous. This CDR3 is 15 amino acids long. Trimming removed 2 bases from V and 2 bases from J, with 7 bases in between. CDR1 is SGHTA and CDR2 is FQGNSA in the germline V gene. The CDR3 protein is CASSLKLPGANVLTF. The CDR3 DNA reads as TGTGCCAGCAGCTTAAAACTACCTGGGGCCAACGTCCTGACTTTC.

This sequence joins TRBV5-1 and TRBJ2-2; maybe TRBD1 (6 bases). CDR1 and CDR2 from the germline V gene are SGHRS and YFSETQ. Trimming shortened V by 0 bases and J by 3 bases, and 12 bases separated the two germline ends. The CDR3 spans 16 residues. In DNA, the CDR3 is TGCGCCAGCAGCTTGGCCGGGACACTCTACACCGGGGAGCTGTTTTTT. Its protein product is CASSLAGTLYTGELFF.

This sequence joins TRBV2 and TRBJ2-3; 7 bases are a match to TRBD1. V dropped 6 bases and J dropped 6; count of bases not matched to a gene: 3. Looked up from germline, CDR1 is SNHLY and CDR2 is FYNNEI. The CDR3 totals 12 residues. As DNA, the CDR3 is TGTGCCAGCAGAGACAGGGTGGATACGCAGTATTTT. It yields the protein CASRDRVDTQYF.

This clone is medium-sized. This chain connects TRBV5-6 to TRBJ1-4, with a tentative D call TRBD1 (6 bases). From germline, CDR1 is SGHDT and CDR2 YYEEEE. The CDR3 loop spans 14 amino acids. The V gene lost 3 bases and the J gene lost 10 bases, with 16 bases spanning the gap. The CDR3 spells CASSSWGLLGKLFF. CDR3 coding DNA: TGTGCCAGCAGCTCCTGGGGGCTGTTAGGAAAACTGTTTTTT.

The V gene is TRBV19, the J gene TRBJ1-5; no reliable D call. This CDR3 has 16 amino acids. Trimming left V 4 bases short and J 4 bases short, with 17 bases between. CDR1 LNHDA and CDR2 SQIVND come from the germline V gene (reference sequence). This CDR3 reads CASSTGISPGNQPQHF. For the CDR3, the DNA is TGTGCCAGTAGTACCGGGATATCCCCCGGGAATCAGCCCCAGCATTTT.

The chain joins TRBV5-6 to TRBJ1-2, with 7 bases lining up with TRBD1. Unmatched junction bases numbered 11, after V lost 4 bases and J lost 5 bases. The germline V gene encodes CDR1 SGHDT and CDR2 YYEEEE. The CDR3 consists of 15 residues. This CDR3 is CASSARGQDLYGYTF. The DNA of the CDR3 is TGTGCCAGCAGCGCGAGAGGACAGGACCTATATGGCTACACCTTC.

This chain joins TRBV27 and TRBJ2-3; D is ambiguous. In germline, CDR1 is MNHEY, CDR2 SMNVEV (reference sequence). With 4 bases removed from V and 5 bases from J, the gap between germline ends came to 10 bases. This CDR3 comprises 13 residues. Written as DNA, the CDR3 is TGTGCCAGCAGTTGGCCGAATGGAGATACGCAGTATTTT. It translates to CASSWPNGDTQYF.

This clone was found once. This sequence joins TRBV7-3 and TRBJ2-5; 9 positions match TRBD1. There are 14 residues in the CDR3. The germline V gene has CDR1 SGHTA and CDR2 FQGTGA. J lost 10 bases, V lost 5 bases, and 11 bases had no gene match. Written as DNA, the CDR3 is TGTGCCAGCAGCGCCGGGACAGGGAGGGATGTCCAGTACTTC. Its protein product is CASSAGTGRDVQYF.